Below, 6 T cell receptor beta chains from the same sample are listed, as sequenced in a study of cytomegalovirus exposure and HLA in healthy donors (dated by TCRdb to about 2017). The library came from the immunoSEQ multiplex PCR assay. For the multiplex PCR, a mixture combining 60 forward primers for TCR Vbeta segments and 13 reverse primers for TCR Jbeta segments was used. The immuneACCESS repertoire file appears here via TCRdb, limited to in-frame rearrangements. These files lack a portion of the clones; in checked studies, under half of the deficit traces to unresolved V genes, and the cause of the others is not known. The sample includes 95,000 to 150,000 clones, with less than 85% observed a single time. The ten largest clones capture about 9.2% of the sample. The sequenced material came from PBMCs. The receptors shown here come from a young man in good health and CMV-seropositive.

The chain is built from TRBV6-1 and TRBJ2-7, with D possibly being TRBD2 (5 bases). CDR3 size: 14 residues. The V end lost 3 bases, the J end lost 2 bases, and 11 bases lay between the germline ends. CDR1 is MNHNS, CDR2 SASEGT, per germline. The DNA of the CDR3 is TGTGCCAGCAGTGAGCTCCGGGATACCTACGAGCAGTACTTC. As protein: CASSELRDTYEQYF.

The chain recombines TRBV6-5 with TRBJ1-2; perhaps TRBD1 as D (6 bases). The CDR3 spans 13 residues. The germline V and J ends were trimmed by 4 bases and 6 bases, with 12 bases remaining between them. Germline V CDR1 and CDR2: MNHEY, SVGAGI. The CDR3 sequence is CASSFTGLDGYTF. Written as DNA, the CDR3 is TGTGCCAGCAGTTTTACAGGGTTGGATGGCTACACCTTC.

This clone appeared a few times. The V call is TRBV6-6, the J call TRBJ1-2, with 8 positions matching TRBD1. This CDR3 region has 13 residues. Germline CDR1 is MNHNY and CDR2 is SVGAGI (reference sequence). The junction had 0 bases not matched to a gene; V was cut back by 2 bases and J by 4 bases. The CDR3 region is CASSYTGGYGYTF. Written as DNA, the CDR3 is TGTGCCAGCAGTTACACAGGGGGCTATGGCTACACCTTC.

The chain has TRBV15 and TRBJ2-5; D is possibly TRBD1 (5 bases). The J call may be wrong; the DNA end is better matched by TRBJ2-7. Germline assignment: CDR1 LNHNV and CDR2 YYDKDF (reference sequence). CDR3 length: 14 residues. The CDR3 bases are TGTGCCACCAGCAGAGATAAGGGGCCCTACGAGCAGTACTTC. It specifies CATSRDKGPYEQYF.

This clone was seen more than once but under ten times. This chain uses TRBV6-5 with TRBJ1-1; 8 bases line up with TRBD1. The germline CDR1 and CDR2 sequences are MNHEY and SVGAGI. CDR3 length equals 13 residues. The trim removed 5 bases at V and 1 base at J, leaving 0 bases unmatched. In nucleotides, the CDR3 is TGTGCCAGCAGTGGACAGGGGAACACTGAAGCTTTCTTT. It specifies CASSGQGNTEAFF.

The chain uses TRBV7-3 and TRBJ2-1; 12 bases agree with TRBD2. Germline trimming cut 4 bases from V and 3 bases from J; bases unmatched to any gene: 13. This CDR3 spans 19 amino acids. The germline gives CDR1 SGHTA, CDR2 FQGTGA. The CDR3 DNA reads as TGTGCCAGCAGCTGGGGCGGGCTAGCGGGGGGGCCGAACTACAATGAGCAGTTCTTC. The encoded protein is CASSWGGLAGGPNYNEQFF.